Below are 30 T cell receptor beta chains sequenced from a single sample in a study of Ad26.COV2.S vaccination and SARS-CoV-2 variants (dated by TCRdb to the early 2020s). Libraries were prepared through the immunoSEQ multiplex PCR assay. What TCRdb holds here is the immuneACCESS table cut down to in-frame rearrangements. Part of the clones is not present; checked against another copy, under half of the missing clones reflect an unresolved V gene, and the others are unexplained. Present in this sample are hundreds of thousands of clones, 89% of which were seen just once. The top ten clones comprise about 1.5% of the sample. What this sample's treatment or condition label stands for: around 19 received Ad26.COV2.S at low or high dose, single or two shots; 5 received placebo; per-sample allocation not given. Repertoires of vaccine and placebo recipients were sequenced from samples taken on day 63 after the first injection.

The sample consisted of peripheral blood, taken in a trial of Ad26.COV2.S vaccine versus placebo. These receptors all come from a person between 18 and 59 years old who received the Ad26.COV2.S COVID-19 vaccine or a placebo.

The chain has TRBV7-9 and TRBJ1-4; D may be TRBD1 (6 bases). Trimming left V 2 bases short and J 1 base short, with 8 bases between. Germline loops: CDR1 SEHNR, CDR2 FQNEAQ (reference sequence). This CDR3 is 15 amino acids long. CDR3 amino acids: CASSLRGQTNEKLFF. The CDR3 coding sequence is TGTGCCAGCAGCTTACGGGGACAAACTAATGAAAAACTGTTTTTT.

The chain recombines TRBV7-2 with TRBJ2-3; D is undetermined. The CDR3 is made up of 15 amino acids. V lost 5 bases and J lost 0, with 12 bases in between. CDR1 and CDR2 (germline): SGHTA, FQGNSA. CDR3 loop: CASSPRTTSTDTQYF. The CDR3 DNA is TGTGCCAGCAGCCCGAGGACGACCAGCACAGATACGCAGTATTTT.

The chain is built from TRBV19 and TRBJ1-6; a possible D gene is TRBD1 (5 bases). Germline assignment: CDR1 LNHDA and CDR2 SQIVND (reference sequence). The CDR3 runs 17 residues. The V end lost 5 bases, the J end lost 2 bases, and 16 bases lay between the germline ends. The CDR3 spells CASSADDRSPYNSPLHF. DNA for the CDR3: TGTGCCAGTAGTGCCGACGACAGATCCCCCTATAATTCACCCCTCCACTTT.

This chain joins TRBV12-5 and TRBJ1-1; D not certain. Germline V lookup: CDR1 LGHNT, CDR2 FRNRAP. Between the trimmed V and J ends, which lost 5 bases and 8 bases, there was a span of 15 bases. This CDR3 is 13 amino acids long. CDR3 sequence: CASGRSLRGEAFF. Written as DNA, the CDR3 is TGTGCTAGTGGTCGAAGCCTGAGAGGCGAAGCTTTCTTT.

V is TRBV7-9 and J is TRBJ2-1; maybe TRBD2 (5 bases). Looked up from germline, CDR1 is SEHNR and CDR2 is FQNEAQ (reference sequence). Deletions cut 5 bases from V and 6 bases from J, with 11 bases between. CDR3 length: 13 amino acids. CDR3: CASSRPRVNEQFF. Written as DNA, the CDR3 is TGTGCCAGCAGCCGCCCGAGGGTCAATGAGCAGTTCTTC.

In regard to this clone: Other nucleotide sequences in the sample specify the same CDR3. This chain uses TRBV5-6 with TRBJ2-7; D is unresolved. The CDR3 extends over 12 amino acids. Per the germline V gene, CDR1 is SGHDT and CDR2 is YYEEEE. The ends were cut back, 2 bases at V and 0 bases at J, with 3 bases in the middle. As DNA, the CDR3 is TGTGCCAGCAGCTTTAGCTCCTACGAGCAGTACTTC. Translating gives CASSFSSYEQYF.

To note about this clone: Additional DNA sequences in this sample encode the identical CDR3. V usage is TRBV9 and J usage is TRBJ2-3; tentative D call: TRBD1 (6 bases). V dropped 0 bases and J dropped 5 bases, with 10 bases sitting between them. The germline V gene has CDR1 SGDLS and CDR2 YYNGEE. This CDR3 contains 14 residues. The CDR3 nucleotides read TGTGCCAGCAGCGTAGTGGGGGCGGGAGATACGCAGTATTTT. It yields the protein CASSVVGAGDTQYF.

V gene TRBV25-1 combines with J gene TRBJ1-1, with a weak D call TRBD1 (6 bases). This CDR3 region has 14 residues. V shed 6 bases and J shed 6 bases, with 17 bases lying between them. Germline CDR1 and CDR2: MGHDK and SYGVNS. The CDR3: CASRGGAARAEAFF. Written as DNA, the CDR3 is TGTGCCAGCAGGGGGGGGGCAGCCCGGGCTGAAGCTTTCTTT.

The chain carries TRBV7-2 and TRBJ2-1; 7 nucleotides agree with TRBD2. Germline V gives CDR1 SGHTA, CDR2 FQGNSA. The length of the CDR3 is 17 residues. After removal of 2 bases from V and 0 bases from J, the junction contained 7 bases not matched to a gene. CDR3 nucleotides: TGTGCCAGCAGCTTACCCGGGGTAGCGGGCTCCTACAATGAGCAGTTCTTC. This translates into CASSLPGVAGSYNEQFF.

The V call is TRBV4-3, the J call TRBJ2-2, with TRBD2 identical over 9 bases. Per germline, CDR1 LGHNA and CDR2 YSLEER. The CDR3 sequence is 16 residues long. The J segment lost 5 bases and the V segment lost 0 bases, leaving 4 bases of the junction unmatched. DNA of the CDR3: TGCGCCAGCAGCCAAGATACTGCGGGGGGGACCGGGGAGCTGTTTTTT. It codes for CASSQDTAGGTGELFF.

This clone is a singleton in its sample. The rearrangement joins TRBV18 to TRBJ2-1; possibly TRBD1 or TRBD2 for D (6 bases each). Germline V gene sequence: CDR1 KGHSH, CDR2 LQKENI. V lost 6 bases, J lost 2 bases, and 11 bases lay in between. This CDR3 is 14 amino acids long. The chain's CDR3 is CASSRGQPYNEQFF. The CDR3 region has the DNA TGTGCCAGCTCCCGGGGGCAACCCTACAATGAGCAGTTCTTC.

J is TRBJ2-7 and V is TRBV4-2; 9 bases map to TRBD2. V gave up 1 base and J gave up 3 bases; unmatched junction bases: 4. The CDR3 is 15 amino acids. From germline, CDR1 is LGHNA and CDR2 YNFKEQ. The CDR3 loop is CASSQVRAGGYEQYF. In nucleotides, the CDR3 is TGTGCCAGCAGCCAAGTCCGAGCGGGAGGCTACGAGCAGTACTTC.

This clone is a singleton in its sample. CDR3 region: CASRNSSGTGAYEQYF. The CDR3 nucleotides read TGTGCCAGCAGAAACTCCTCCGGGACAGGAGCTTACGAGCAGTACTTC. The chain recombines TRBV7-2 with TRBJ2-7; 8 bases align to TRBD1. Per germline, CDR1 SGHTA and CDR2 FQGNSA. Trimming removed 6 bases from V and 4 bases from J; junction bases left unmatched: 14. This CDR3 contains 16 residues.

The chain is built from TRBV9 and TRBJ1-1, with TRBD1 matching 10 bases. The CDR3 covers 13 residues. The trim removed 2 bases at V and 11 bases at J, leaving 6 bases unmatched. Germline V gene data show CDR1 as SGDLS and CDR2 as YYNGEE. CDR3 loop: CASSVLPGQGAFF. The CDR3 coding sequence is TGTGCCAGCAGCGTTCTTCCGGGACAGGGGGCTTTCTTT.

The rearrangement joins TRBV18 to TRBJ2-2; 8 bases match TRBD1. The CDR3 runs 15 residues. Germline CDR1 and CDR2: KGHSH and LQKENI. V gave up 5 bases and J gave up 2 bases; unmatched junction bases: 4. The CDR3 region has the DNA TGTGCCAGCTCATCGGACAGGGTAAACACCGGGGAGCTGTTTTTT. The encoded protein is CASSSDRVNTGELFF.

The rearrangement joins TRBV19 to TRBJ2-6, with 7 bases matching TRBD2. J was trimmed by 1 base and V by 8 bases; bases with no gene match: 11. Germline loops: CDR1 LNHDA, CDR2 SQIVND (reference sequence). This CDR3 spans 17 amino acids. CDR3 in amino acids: CASGGSPASSGANVLTF. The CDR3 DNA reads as TGTGCCAGTGGCGGGAGCCCCGCTTCGTCTGGGGCCAACGTCCTGACTTTC.

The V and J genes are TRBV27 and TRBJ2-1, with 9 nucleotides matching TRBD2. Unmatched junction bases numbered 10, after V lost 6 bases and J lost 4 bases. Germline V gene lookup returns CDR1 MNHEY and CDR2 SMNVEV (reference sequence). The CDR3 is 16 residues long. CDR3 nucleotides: TGTGCCAGCAGAGGTAGCGGGAGCGAGCGGTACAATGAGCAGTTCTTC. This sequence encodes CASRGSGSERYNEQFF.

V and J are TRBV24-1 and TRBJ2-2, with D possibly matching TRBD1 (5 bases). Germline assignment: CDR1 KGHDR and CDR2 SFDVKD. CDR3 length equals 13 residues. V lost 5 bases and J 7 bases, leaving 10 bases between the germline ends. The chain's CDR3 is CATSAGHGGELFF. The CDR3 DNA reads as TGTGCCACCAGTGCAGGGCACGGCGGGGAGCTGTTTTTT.

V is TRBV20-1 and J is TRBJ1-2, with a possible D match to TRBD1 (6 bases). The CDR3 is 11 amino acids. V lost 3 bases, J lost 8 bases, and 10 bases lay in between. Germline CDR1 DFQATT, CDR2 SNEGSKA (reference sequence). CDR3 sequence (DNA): TGCAGTGCTAGCTTCCAGGGGGGCTACACCTTC. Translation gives CSASFQGGYTF.

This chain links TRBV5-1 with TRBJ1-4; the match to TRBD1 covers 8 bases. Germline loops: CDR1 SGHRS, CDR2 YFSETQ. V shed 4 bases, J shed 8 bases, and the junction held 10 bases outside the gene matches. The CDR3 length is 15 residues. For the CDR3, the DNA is TGCGCCAGCAGCCGATCACAGGGGGTTGTGGAAAAACTGTTTTTT. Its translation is CASSRSQGVVEKLFF.

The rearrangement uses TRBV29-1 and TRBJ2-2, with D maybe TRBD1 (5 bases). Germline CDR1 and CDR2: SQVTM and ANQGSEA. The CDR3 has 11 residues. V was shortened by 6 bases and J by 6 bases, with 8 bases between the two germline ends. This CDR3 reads CSVGHPGELFF. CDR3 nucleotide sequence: TGCAGCGTCGGACATCCCGGGGAGCTGTTTTTT.

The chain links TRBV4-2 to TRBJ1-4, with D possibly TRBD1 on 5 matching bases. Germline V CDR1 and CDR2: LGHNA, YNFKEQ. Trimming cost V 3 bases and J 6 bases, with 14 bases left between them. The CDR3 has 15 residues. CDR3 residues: CASSHRAGGDEKLFF. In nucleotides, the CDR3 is TGTGCCAGCAGCCACAGGGCCGGTGGGGATGAAAAACTGTTTTTT.

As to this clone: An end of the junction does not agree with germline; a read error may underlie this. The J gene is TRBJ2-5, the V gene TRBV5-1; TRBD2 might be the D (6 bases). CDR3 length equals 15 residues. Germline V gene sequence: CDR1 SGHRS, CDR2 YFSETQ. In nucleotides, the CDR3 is TGCGCCAGCAGCTTCGGGGGAGTAGGCGAAGAGATCCAGTACTTC. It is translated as CASSFGGVGEEIQYF.

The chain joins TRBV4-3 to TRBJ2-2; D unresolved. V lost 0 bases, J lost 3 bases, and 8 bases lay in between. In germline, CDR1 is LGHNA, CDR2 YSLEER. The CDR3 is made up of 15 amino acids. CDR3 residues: CASSQDRTHTGELFF. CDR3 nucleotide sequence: TGCGCCAGCAGCCAAGACAGGACCCACACCGGGGAGCTGTTTTTT.

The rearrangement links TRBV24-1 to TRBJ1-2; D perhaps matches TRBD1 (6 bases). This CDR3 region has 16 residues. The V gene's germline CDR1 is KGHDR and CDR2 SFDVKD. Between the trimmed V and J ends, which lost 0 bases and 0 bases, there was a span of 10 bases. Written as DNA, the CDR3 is TGTGCCACCAGTGATTTGGGAGGGGGAGCTAACTATGGCTACACCTTC. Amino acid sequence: CATSDLGGGANYGYTF.

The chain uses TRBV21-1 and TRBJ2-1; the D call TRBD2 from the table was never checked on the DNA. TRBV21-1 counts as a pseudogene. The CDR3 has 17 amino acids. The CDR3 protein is CASSLTGTSLKSNEQFF. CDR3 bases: TGTGCCAGCAGCCTTACCGGGACTAGCCTAAAAAGCAATGAGCAGTTCTTC.

CDR3 sequence reads: CASSSRGYNEQFF. DNA of the CDR3: TGTGCCAGCAGTTCCAGGGGCTACAATGAGCAGTTCTTC. V is TRBV11-2 and J is TRBJ2-1; D possibly corresponds to TRBD1 (6 bases). From germline, CDR1 is SGHAT and CDR2 FQNNGV. The CDR3 extends over 13 amino acids. The V and J ends lost 6 bases and 3 bases respectively, with 9 bases between them.

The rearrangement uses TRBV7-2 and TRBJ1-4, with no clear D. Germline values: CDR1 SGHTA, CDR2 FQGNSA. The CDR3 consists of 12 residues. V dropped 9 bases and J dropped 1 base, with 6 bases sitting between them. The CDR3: CASRQTNEKLFF. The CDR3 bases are TGTGCCAGTCGGCAAACTAATGAAAAACTGTTTTTT.

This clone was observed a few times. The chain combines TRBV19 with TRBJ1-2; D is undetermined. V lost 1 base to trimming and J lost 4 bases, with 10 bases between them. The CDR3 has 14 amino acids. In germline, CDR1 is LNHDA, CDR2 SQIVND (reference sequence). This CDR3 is CASSIGEAGYGYTF. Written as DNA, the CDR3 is TGTGCCAGTAGTATAGGCGAAGCTGGCTATGGCTACACCTTC.

CDR3 protein: CASSSPGQGYEKLFF. CDR3 nucleotide sequence: TGTGCCAGCAGTTCGCCGGGACAGGGATATGAAAAACTGTTTTTT. The V and J genes are TRBV6-6 and TRBJ1-4, with TRBD1 matching 9 bases. Per the germline V gene, CDR1 is MNHNY and CDR2 is SVGAGI (reference sequence). The CDR3 covers 15 residues. Unmatched junction bases numbered 6, after V lost 4 bases and J lost 6 bases.